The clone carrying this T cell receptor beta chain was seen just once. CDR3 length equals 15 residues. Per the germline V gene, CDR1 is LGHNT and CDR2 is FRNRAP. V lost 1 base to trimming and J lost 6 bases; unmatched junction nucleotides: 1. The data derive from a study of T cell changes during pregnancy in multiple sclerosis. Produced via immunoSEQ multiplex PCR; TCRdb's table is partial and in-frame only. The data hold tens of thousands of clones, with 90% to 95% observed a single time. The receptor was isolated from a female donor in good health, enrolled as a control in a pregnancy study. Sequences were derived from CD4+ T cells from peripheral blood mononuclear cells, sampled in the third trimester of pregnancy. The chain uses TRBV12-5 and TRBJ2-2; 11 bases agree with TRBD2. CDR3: CASGLELAGAGELFF. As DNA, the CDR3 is TGTGCTAGTGGTTTGGAACTAGCGGGAGCCGGGGAGCTGTTTTTT.